The rows below give T cell receptor beta chains drawn from one sample of a study of shared clonotypes between healthy human individuals. The repertoire was sequenced with immunoSEQ multiplex PCR; TCRdb's copy has only in-frame clones and lacks some. The sample carries approximately 530,000 clones, around 96% recorded once. Sequenced input: naive CD4+ T cells sorted from blood. These receptor sequences come from a woman aged 25 to 39 in good health. Both conserved end residues are part of each CDR3. D genes are given only for firm matches. Rows may omit the clone size; those that give it use once, few, many or a size class.

TRBJ2-7	-	TRBV27	TRBD2	TGTGCCAGCAATACTCCCACCGGGACTACGACCTACGAGCAGTACTTC	CASNTPTGTTTYEQYF
TRBJ2-1	-	TRBV27	TRBD1	TGTGCCAGCAGTTCTCAGACCGGGACAGGGGCCCACAATGAGCAGTTCTTC	CASSSQTGTGAHNEQFF
TRBJ2-7	-	TRBV10-3	-	TGTGCCATCAGTGAGCTGGGTGGGGGCTCGGGGGAGCAGTACTTC	CAISELGGGSGEQYF
TRBJ2-5	once	TRBV14	-	TGTGCCAGCAGCCCCAAACCTCGGGAGACCCAGTACTTC	CASSPKPRETQYF
TRBJ1-5	-	TRBV6-1	-	TGTGCCACCCGGGATCATGTGGCTTCTCTCCAGCCCCAGCATTTT	CATRDHVASLQPQHF
TRBJ2-2	-	TRBV27	-	TGTGCCAGCAGTTTTACAGCGAACACCGGGGAGCTGTTTTTT	CASSFTANTGELFF
TRBJ2-2	-	TRBV7-9	-	TGTGCCAGCAGCCCCCATAATTCCTGGATGGGCACCGGGGAGCTGTTTTTT	CASSPHNSWMGTGELFF
TRBJ1-4	-	TRBV5-1	-	TGCGCCTGGCAGCCGGGGAGACCCCTTGAAAAACTGTTTTTT	CAWQPGRPLEKLFF
TRBJ2-7	-	TRBV30	-	TGTGCCGGTATAGGGGATATTAACGAGCAGTACTTC	CAGIGDINEQYF
TRBJ1-2	-	TRBV9	-	TGTGCCAGCCGACCGAGGGGGGTTGACTATGGCTACACCTTC	CASRPRGVDYGYTF
TRBJ2-7	-	TRBV28	-	TGTGCCAGCAGTTTGGGCAGGGTCCCGTACGAGCAGTACTTC	CASSLGRVPYEQYF
TRBJ1-1	-	TRBV2	-	TGTGCCAGCAGCCGGACTGAGGGAAGCACTGAAGCTTTCTTT	CASSRTEGSTEAFF
TRBJ1-2	-	TRBV19	TRBD1	TGTGCCAGTAGTATAAGACAGGGGGACTCTGGCTACACCTTC	CASSIRQGDSGYTF
TRBJ1-1	-	TRBV28	-	TGTGCCAGCAGTCCTCCGACGGCGGGGAACACTGAAGCTTTCTTT	CASSPPTAGNTEAFF
TRBJ2-3	-	TRBV27	-	TGTGCCAGCTCAGACTGGGGAACTAGCACAGATACGCAGTATTTT	CASSDWGTSTDTQYF
TRBJ2-5	once	TRBV7-6	TRBD2	TGTGCCAGCAGCACGACTAGCGGGACGGGGGAGACCCAGTACTTC	CASSTTSGTGETQYF
TRBJ1-1	-	TRBV19	TRBD1	TGTGCCAGTACCCAGGACAGGGGGTACACTGAAGCTTTCTTT	CASTQDRGYTEAFF
TRBJ1-4	once	TRBV19	TRBD1	TGTGCCAGTAATCGGGACAGAAATGAAAAACTGTTTTTT	CASNRDRNEKLFF
TRBJ2-7	-	TRBV28	-	TGTGCCAGCAGTCTCGCCTCGGGTCCCTCCTACGAGCAGTACTTC	CASSLASGPSYEQYF
TRBJ1-5	-	TRBV7-3	-	TGTGCCAGCAGCTTAGCGGAGGGACCCAATCAGCCCCAGCATTTT	CASSLAEGPNQPQHF
TRBJ2-7	-	TRBV27	-	TGTGCCAGCAGCCCTCACCCAAGGCTCTACGAGCAGTACTTC	CASSPHPRLYEQYF
TRBJ2-2	-	TRBV28	TRBD1	TGTGCCAGCAGTCCACAGGGGGGCACCGGGGAGCTGTTTTTT	CASSPQGGTGELFF